One and the same sample provided the 28 T cell receptor beta chains below, sequenced in a study of STAT5B mutations in CD4+ large granular lymphocyte leukemia. Profiling relied on immunoSEQ multiplex PCR, and the TCRdb table lists in-frame clones only, not all of them. Of about 32,000 clones in the sample, over 80% are singletons; the top ten hold 4.4%. Sequencing used CD4+ T cells from blood buffy coats. These receptors were taken from a human donor in good health.

The rearrangement uses TRBV5-1 and TRBJ2-3; weak D call: TRBD2 (5 bases). Trimming took off 0 bases at V and 2 bases at J, with 16 bases between the two ends. CDR1 and CDR2 from the germline V gene are SGHRS and YFSETQ. The CDR3 covers 17 residues. This CDR3 reads CASSLVSGVGHTDTQYF. DNA for the CDR3: TGCGCCAGCAGCTTGGTGAGCGGAGTTGGGCACACAGATACGCAGTATTTT.

The genes are TRBV9 and TRBJ2-5; no definite D call. Per germline, CDR1 SGDLS and CDR2 YYNGEE. CDR3 length: 16 amino acids. V lost 0 bases and J 2 bases, leaving 14 bases between the germline ends. The CDR3, as DNA: TGTGCCAGCAGCGTAGGGGTACTACCATTTCAAGAGACCCAGTACTTC. It translates to CASSVGVLPFQETQYF.

This clone was seen only a few times. The V call is TRBV5-1, the J call TRBJ2-2; D perhaps matches TRBD1 (5 bases). The ends were cut back, 6 bases at V and 7 bases at J, with 19 bases in the middle. Germline V CDR1 and CDR2: SGHRS, YFSETQ. The CDR3 loop spans 15 amino acids. CDR3 coding DNA: TGCGCCAGCACCTTAGGGGTCACGAGAAACGGGGAGCTGTTTTTT. Translation: CASTLGVTRNGELFF.

The CDR3 loop is CASSKVTFYSNQPQHF. CDR3 nucleotides: TGTGCCAGCAGCAAAGTCACCTTCTATAGCAATCAGCCCCAGCATTTT. The genes are TRBV21-1 and TRBJ1-5. TRBV21-1 is deemed a pseudogene. The CDR3 runs 16 residues.

The rearrangement links TRBV10-3 to TRBJ1-5, with D uncertain. The CDR3 is 14 residues long. Trimming left V 4 bases short and J 2 bases short, with 9 bases between. Germline V CDR1 and CDR2: ENHRY, SYGVKD. CDR3 coding DNA: TGTGCCATCAGTGGGCGGGGAGGCAATCAGCCCCAGCATTTT. It yields the protein CAISGRGGNQPQHF.

The gene calls are TRBV7-8 and TRBJ1-3; D is uncertain. Germline loops: CDR1 SGHVS, CDR2 FQNEAQ. With 0 bases removed from V and 5 bases from J, the gap between germline ends came to 26 bases. The CDR3 has 20 amino acids. The CDR3 region has the DNA TGTGCCAGCAGCTTAGCGCGAGGTACGAGAAGGAACCCCCGTCGAAACACCATATATTTT. Translation gives CASSLARGTRRNPRRNTIYF.

The chain carries TRBV4-1 and TRBJ2-7, with 8 bases matching TRBD1. J was trimmed by 5 bases and V by 1 base; bases with no gene match: 7. Germline CDR1 and CDR2: MGHRA and YSYEKL. This CDR3 has 15 amino acids. In DNA form, the CDR3 reads TGCGCCAGCAGCCAAGTGGGCCAGGGGGCCAACGAGCAGTACTTC. Translated, it gives CASSQVGQGANEQYF.

This chain uses TRBV2 with TRBJ2-3; D may correspond to TRBD1 or TRBD2 (6 bases each). This CDR3 is 15 amino acids long. From germline, CDR1 is SNHLY and CDR2 FYNNEI. The V and J ends lost 6 bases and 3 bases respectively, with 16 bases between them. The CDR3, as DNA: TGTGCCAGCAGACGGAGCGGAGGGGGGACAGATACGCAGTATTTT. Translating it yields CASRRSGGGTDTQYF.

This sequence joins TRBV18 and TRBJ2-7; 11 nucleotides align to TRBD2. The germline CDR1 and CDR2 sequences are KGHSH and LQKENI. Trimming at V came to 0 bases and at J to 2 bases, leaving 3 bases not matched to a gene. CDR3 size: 16 residues. CDR3 sequence reads: CASSPPELAGAYEQYF. CDR3 nucleotides: TGTGCCAGCTCACCACCTGAACTAGCGGGAGCCTACGAGCAGTACTTC.

The chain joins TRBV2 to TRBJ2-5; D not resolved. Germline loops: CDR1 SNHLY, CDR2 FYNNEI. Trimming cost V 6 bases and J 2 bases, with 4 bases left between them. CDR3 length: 11 residues. The chain's CDR3 is CASSKQETQYF. The CDR3, as DNA: TGTGCCAGCAGCAAACAAGAGACCCAGTACTTC.

V and J are TRBV4-2 and TRBJ2-7; D gene ambiguous. Germline V gene lookup returns CDR1 LGHNA and CDR2 YNFKEQ. The CDR3 has 15 amino acids. V was shortened by 1 base and J by 0 bases, with 10 bases between the two germline ends. The CDR3 DNA follows: TGTGCCAGCAGCCAAGGCGGCAGCAGCTCCTACGAGCAGTACTTC. It translates to CASSQGGSSSYEQYF.

V is TRBV5-8 and J is TRBJ1-2; D is ambiguous. The CDR3 loop spans 15 amino acids. Trimming pared 0 bases from V and 6 bases from J, leaving 15 bases between. CDR1 is SGHTS, CDR2 YDEGEE, per germline. CDR3 loop: CASSLGAAGGHGYTF. CDR3 nucleotide sequence: TGTGCCAGCAGCTTGGGGGCCGCAGGCGGACATGGCTACACCTTC.

The rearrangement joins TRBV19 to TRBJ1-4, with 8 bases lining up with TRBD1. V lost 5 bases, J lost 1 base, and 12 bases stayed unmatched. Germline V gene data show CDR1 as LNHDA and CDR2 as SQIVND (reference sequence). The CDR3 runs to 18 residues. In DNA form, the CDR3 reads TGTGCCAGTAGTCCGTGGACAGGGATAGGGGTAACTAATGAAAAACTGTTTTTT. Translating it yields CASSPWTGIGVTNEKLFF.

The chain employs TRBV30 and TRBJ2-4, with D unresolved. Germline V CDR1 and CDR2: GTSNPN, SVGIG (reference sequence). The V and J ends lost 2 bases and 1 base respectively, with 6 bases between them. This CDR3 comprises 13 residues. The CDR3 reads CAWSTSAKNIQYF. As DNA, the CDR3 is TGTGCCTGGAGTACCTCGGCCAAAAACATTCAGTACTTC.

The rearrangement joins TRBV5-1 to TRBJ2-2; unclear D gene. With 2 bases removed from V and 0 bases from J, the gap between germline ends came to 8 bases. Germline CDR1 reads SGHRS; CDR2 reads YFSETQ. CDR3 length: 15 amino acids. In DNA form, the CDR3 reads TGCGCCAGCAGCTTTCCAGGAGCGAACACCGGGGAGCTGTTTTTT. Its translation is CASSFPGANTGELFF. Variable domain in full (rest from reference TRBV5-1 and TRBJ2-2): KAGVTQTPRYLIKTRGQQVTLSCSPISGHRSVSWYQQTPGQGLQFLFEYFSETQRNKGNFPGRFSGRQFSNSRSEMNVSTLELGDSALYLCASSFPGANTGELFFGEGSRLTVL.

The rearrangement joins TRBV10-3 to TRBJ2-5, with 8 nucleotides matching TRBD1. The DNA end favors TRBJ2-7, so the J call may be wrong. Germline CDR1 is ENHRY and CDR2 is SYGVKD. This CDR3 has 14 residues. The DNA of the CDR3 is TGTGCCATCAGTAAGGGGACAGGCTCCTACGAGCAGTACTTC. Its protein is CAISKGTGSYEQYF.

This chain links TRBV7-2 with TRBJ2-7; 12 bases are a match to TRBD1. CDR1 is SGHTA, CDR2 FQGNSA, per germline. Trimming took 5 bases from V and 6 from J; bases not matched to a gene: 8. This CDR3 is 15 amino acids long. In DNA form, the CDR3 reads TGTGCCAGCAGCCCCCTGGGACAGGGGGCGGTCGAGCAGTACTTC. It encodes CASSPLGQGAVEQYF.

The CDR3 DNA reads as TGCAGCACCCTGGCGGACGCGAGTGAAAAACTGTTTTTT. Its translation is CSTLADASEKLFF. The chain uses TRBV29-1 and TRBJ1-4; D is unresolved. The germline V and J ends were trimmed by 8 bases and 7 bases, with 17 bases remaining between them. The CDR3 consists of 13 residues. The germline gives CDR1 SQVTM, CDR2 ANQGSEA.

V gene TRBV18 combines with J gene TRBJ1-1; a possible D gene is TRBD1 (5 bases). Germline V gene lookup returns CDR1 KGHSH and CDR2 LQKENI. V lost 6 bases to trimming and J lost 4 bases, with 12 bases between them. The CDR3 sequence is 13 residues long. In DNA, the CDR3 is TGTGCCAGCTCTCCCAGGGACGGCACTGAAGCTTTCTTT. This gives the protein CASSPRDGTEAFF. Drawing the rest from reference TRBV18 and TRBJ1-1, the complete variable domain is NAGVMQNPRHLVRRRGQEARLRCSPMKGHSHVYWYRQLPEEGLKFMVYLQKENIIDESGMPKERFSAEFPKEGPSILRIQQVVRGDSAAYFCASSPRDGTEAFFGQGTRLTVV.

The V gene is TRBV19, the J gene TRBJ2-1, with D perhaps TRBD2 (6 bases). This CDR3 has 15 residues. Per the germline V gene, CDR1 is LNHDA and CDR2 is SQIVND (reference sequence). V shed 6 bases and J shed 0 bases, with 12 bases lying between them. The CDR3 sequence is CASRPVGGSYNEQFF. Written as DNA, the CDR3 is TGTGCCAGTAGGCCCGTGGGGGGCTCCTACAATGAGCAGTTCTTC.

CDR3 sequence (DNA): TGTGCCACCAGCAGAGATCGGGGGAATGAAAAACTGTTTTTT. Protein: CATSRDRGNEKLFF. The V call is TRBV15, the J call TRBJ1-4; weak D call: TRBD1 (5 bases). This CDR3 is 14 amino acids long. Germline values: CDR1 LNHNV, CDR2 YYDKDF (reference sequence). The V gene lost 0 bases and the J gene lost 5 bases, with 7 bases spanning the gap.

The chain combines TRBV6-5 with TRBJ2-7; tentative D call: TRBD2 (6 bases). Germline assignment: CDR1 MNHEY and CDR2 SVGAGI. This CDR3 spans 13 amino acids. V lost 10 bases and J 3 bases, leaving 16 bases between the germline ends. This CDR3 is CATTGTVGYEQYF. In DNA, the CDR3 is TGTGCCACAACTGGGACTGTGGGCTACGAGCAGTACTTC.

The rearrangement joins TRBV19 to TRBJ2-1, with D perhaps being TRBD1 or TRBD2 (6 bases each). Germline V gene data show CDR1 as LNHDA and CDR2 as SQIVND (reference sequence). Deletions cut 6 bases from V and 1 base from J, with 13 bases between. CDR3 length: 15 amino acids. CDR3 region: CASRLGGGSYNEQFF. Written as DNA, the CDR3 is TGTGCCAGTAGACTTGGAGGGGGGTCCTACAATGAGCAGTTCTTC.

The V gene is TRBV14, the J gene TRBJ2-5; TRBD2 is a possible D gene (6 bases). CDR1 and CDR2 (germline): SGHDN, FVKESK. V lost 3 bases, J lost 8 bases, and 10 bases lay in between. The CDR3 is 12 amino acids. The CDR3 loop is CASSQGGTTQYF. The CDR3 DNA reads TGTGCCAGCAGCCAGGGCGGGACCACCCAGTACTTC.

The chain joins TRBV2 to TRBJ1-5; D call uncertain. V was trimmed by 4 bases and J by 2 bases, leaving 18 bases between them. Germline lookup yields CDR1 SNHLY and CDR2 FYNNEI. The CDR3 extends over 17 amino acids. CDR3 amino acids: CASSALGESGGNQPQHF. CDR3 coding DNA: TGTGCCAGCAGTGCGCTTGGGGAGTCAGGAGGCAATCAGCCCCAGCATTTT.

The rearrangement uses TRBV7-2 and TRBJ1-1; D is perhaps TRBD1 (6 bases). The V and J ends lost 1 base and 1 base respectively, with 13 bases between them. CDR1 is SGHTA, CDR2 FQGNSA, per germline. The CDR3 loop spans 16 amino acids. The CDR3 protein is CASSLGGLGANTEAFF. In DNA, the CDR3 is TGTGCCAGCAGCTTAGGAGGTCTGGGGGCGAACACTGAAGCTTTCTTT.

This clone was seen more than once but under ten times. The J gene is TRBJ2-1, the V gene TRBV10-3; D may be TRBD1 (6 bases). The V and J ends lost 0 bases and 10 bases respectively, with 13 bases between them. The CDR3 sequence is 14 residues long. The V gene's germline CDR1 is ENHRY and CDR2 SYGVKD. The CDR3 here is CAISESLDRREQFF. CDR3 coding DNA: TGTGCCATCAGTGAGTCTTTGGACAGACGCGAGCAGTTCTTC.

The chain couples TRBV19 to TRBJ2-7, with D tentatively TRBD1 or TRBD2 (5 bases each). The CDR3 has 15 amino acids. Trimming cost V 6 bases and J 0 bases, with 15 bases left between them. Germline V gene sequence: CDR1 LNHDA, CDR2 SQIVND (reference sequence). CDR3 protein: CASSPQGVLSYEQYF. The CDR3 nucleotides are TGTGCCAGTAGCCCCCAGGGAGTCCTCTCCTACGAGCAGTACTTC.